The sequence of this T cell receptor (beta chain) was determined in a study of T cell responses to AZD1222 COVID-19 vaccine. Germline V gives CDR1 SEHNR, CDR2 FQNEAQ (reference sequence). Trimming took off 3 bases at V and 3 bases at J, with 10 bases between the two ends. The CDR3 sequence is 14 residues long. Here immunoSEQ multiplex PCR was the method, and the copy in TCRdb shows in-frame clones only, minus some. This sample has some 140,000 clones; 75% to 95% occur once, and the top ten carry 2.5% to 3%. The chain has TRBV7-9 and TRBJ2-3; D is possibly TRBD1 or TRBD2 (6 bases each). This receptor was taken from an adult in good health. The sequencing used peripheral blood, collected on day 0 of AZD1222 vaccination. CDR3 coding DNA: TGTGCCAGCAGCTTTAAGGGGGGAACAGATACGCAGTATTTT. It encodes CASSFKGGTDTQYF.